This TCR beta chain stems from a study of cytomegalovirus exposure and HLA in healthy donors. Study conclusions and caveats: Indistinguishability led to the exclusion of some V segments, TRBV6-2 and TRBV6-3 included.

Concerning this clone: The antigen is undetermined.

CDR1 and CDR2 from the germline V gene are SGHRS and YFSETQ. The CDR3 spans 14 residues. Trimming pared 3 bases from V and 7 bases from J, leaving 13 bases between. Use of 60 Vbeta and 13 Jbeta primers characterized the PCR. Measured with immunoSEQ multiplex PCR; TCRdb has only the in-frame clones, and not every one. The data show around 45,000 clones, roughly 51% seen once. This rearrangement joins TRBV5-1 to TRBJ1-4; D may be TRBD1 (6 bases). Sequenced input: PBMCs. The clonotype was recovered from a man in his sixties in good health and CMV-seronegative. For the CDR3, the DNA is TGCGCCAGCAGCTCTGGGGGCCCCGTTGAAAAACTGTTTTTT. As protein: CASSSGGPVEKLFF.